The 3 T cell receptor beta chains listed next were all sequenced from one sample in a study of T-cell memory formation after mild COVID-19. Using its own MiXCR run on the 5' RACE reads, TCRdb lists one record per CDR3 protein. The top ten clones hold 22% of a sample with about 360,000 distinct CDR3 sequences, around an eighth of them seen once. Sequencing was carried out using PBMCs or a T cell subset sorted from them (not recorded which). Receptors originate from a man aged 18 to 35 who had mild COVID-19 (a few samples of this study predate the infection). Cell type and time point are not known.

This chain connects TRBV19 to TRBJ2-1; tentatively, D is TRBD2 (7 bases). Germline lookup yields CDR1 LNHDA and CDR2 SQIVND (reference sequence). CDR3 size: 14 residues. V gave up 1 base and J gave up 6 bases, with 10 bases separating them. This CDR3 is CASSIGGGRNEQFF. In nucleotides, the CDR3 is TGTGCCAGTAGTATAGGCGGGGGCCGCAATGAGCAGTTCTTC.

V and J are TRBV19 and TRBJ2-3; 7 nucleotides match TRBD2. Germline loops: CDR1 LNHDA, CDR2 SQIVND (reference sequence). The trim removed 10 bases at V and 1 base at J, leaving 8 bases unmatched. This CDR3 spans 14 amino acids. CDR3 DNA sequence: TGTGCCACAGCCGACGGGAGGCGCACAGATACGCAGTATTTT. It encodes CATADGRRTDTQYF.

This chain uses TRBV4-1 with TRBJ2-3; 10 bases line up with TRBD1. Germline trimming cut 8 bases from V and 11 bases from J; bases unmatched to any gene: 13. Germline CDR1 MGHRA, CDR2 YSYEKL. The CDR3 has 14 residues. The CDR3 DNA reads TGCGCCAGCGGGAAGACAGGGGGCGGCCCAAGGCAGTATTTT. Amino acids: CASGKTGGGPRQYF.